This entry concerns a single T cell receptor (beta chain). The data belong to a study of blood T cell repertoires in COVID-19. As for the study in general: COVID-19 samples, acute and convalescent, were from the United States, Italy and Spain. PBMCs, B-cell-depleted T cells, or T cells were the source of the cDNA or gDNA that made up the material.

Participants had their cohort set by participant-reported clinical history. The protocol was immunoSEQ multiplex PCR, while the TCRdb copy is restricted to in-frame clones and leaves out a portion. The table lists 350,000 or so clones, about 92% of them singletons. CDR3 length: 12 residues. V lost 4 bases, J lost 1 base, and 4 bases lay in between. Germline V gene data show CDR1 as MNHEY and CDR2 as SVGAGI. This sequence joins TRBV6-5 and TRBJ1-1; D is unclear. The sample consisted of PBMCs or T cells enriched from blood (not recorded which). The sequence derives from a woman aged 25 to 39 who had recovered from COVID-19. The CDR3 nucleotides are TGTGCCAGCAGTTTGCGGAACACTGAAGCTTTCTTT. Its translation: CASSLRNTEAFF.